The clone carrying this T cell receptor beta chain was seen only once. These data originate in a study of PD-L1 blockade in urothelial cancer. Generated by immunoSEQ multiplex PCR, the TCRdb table keeps only in-frame clones and is missing some. The sample has more than 45,000 clones, roughly 80% seen once; the top ten hold 1.5% to 2%. This CDR3 contains 14 residues. Trimming cost V 0 bases and J 1 base, with 7 bases left between them. Germline CDR1 is SGDLS and CDR2 is YYNGEE. Regarding time point: pretreatment peripheral blood. The chain uses TRBV9 and TRBJ1-1; no definite D call. The material was PBMCs, obtained around atezolizumab (anti-PD-L1) treatment. The receptor's source is a man over 45 with urothelial cancer. CDR3 sequence: CASSVVTENTEAFF. CDR3 in DNA: TGTGCCAGCAGCGTAGTAACAGAGAACACTGAAGCTTTCTTT.